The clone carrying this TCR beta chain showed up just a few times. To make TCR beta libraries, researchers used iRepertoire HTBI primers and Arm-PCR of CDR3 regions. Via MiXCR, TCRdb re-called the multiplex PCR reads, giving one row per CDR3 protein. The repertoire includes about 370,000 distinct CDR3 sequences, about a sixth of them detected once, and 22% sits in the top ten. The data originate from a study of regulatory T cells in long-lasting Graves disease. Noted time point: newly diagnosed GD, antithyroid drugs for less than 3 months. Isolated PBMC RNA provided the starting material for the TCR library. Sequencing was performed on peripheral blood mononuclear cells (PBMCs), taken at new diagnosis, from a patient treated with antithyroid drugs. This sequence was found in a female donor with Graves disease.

The CDR3 nucleotides read TGTGCCAGTAGTATGGAAGGAGATTACGGCTACACCTTC. It yields the protein CASSMEGDYGYTF. The chain employs TRBV19 and TRBJ1-2, with D hard to call. From germline, CDR1 is LNHDA and CDR2 SQIVND (reference sequence). There are 13 residues in the CDR3. Trimming removed 3 bases from V and 8 bases from J, with 13 bases in between. The whole variable domain, filled in from reference TRBV19 and TRBJ1-2, reads DGGITQSPKYLFRKEGQNVTLSCEQNLNHDAMYWYRQDPGQGLRLIYYSQIVNDFQKGDIAEGYSVSREKKESFPLTVTSAQKNPTAFYLCASSMEGDYGYTFGSGTRLTVV.